This TCR beta chain was obtained from a study of CD8 T cells in ankylosing spondylitis. Whole-study results and caveats: Reports of some motif variants in reactive arthritis synovial fluid and blood predate this one. A TCR beta motif made of 7 to 9 highly homologous variants seemed typical of ankylosing spondylitis blood.

MiXCR was run by TCRdb on the 5' RACE reads, yielding one entry per CDR3 protein. The data show more than 600,000 distinct CDR3 sequences, roughly 20% seen once. This clonotype came up a few times. Its antigen is as yet unknown. This CDR3 is built from 16 residues. The germline gives CDR1 SGHTA, CDR2 FQGNSA. The V and J ends lost 1 base and 0 bases respectively, with 7 bases between them. The sample was blood, either unsorted or a sorted T cell fraction (not recorded which). This receptor was taken from a male donor with ankylosing spondylitis. The chain is built from TRBV7-2 and TRBJ1-6; D gene uncertain. The DNA for the CDR3 is TGTGCCAGCAGCTTAGTGGGGAGCTCCTATAATTCACCCCTCCACTTT. The encoded protein is CASSLVGSSYNSPLHF.